Listed here is a single TCR beta chain. Its antigen is not identified. The protocol was immunoSEQ multiplex PCR, while the TCRdb copy is restricted to in-frame clones and leaves out a portion. Of approximately 400,000 clones in the sample, about four fifths were seen once. Treatment specified: 19 received Ad26.COV2.S at low or high dose, single or two shots; five or six received placebo; per-sample allocation not given. The investigators took samples on day 63 after the first vaccine or placebo injection. The record originates from a study of Ad26.COV2.S vaccination and SARS-CoV-2 variants. Overall study context: Once, or twice with 56 days between doses, Ad26.COV2.S was given intramuscularly. General study findings and limits: Vaccinated individuals (as opposed to placebo recipients) had higher spike-specific TCR breadth. Participants given vaccine showed non-spike TCR breadth similar to that of placebo recipients. Researchers cautioned that TCR breadth and depth analyses may have underestimated total T cell responses.

The CDR3 extends over 15 amino acids. V lost 2 bases, J lost 8 bases, and 10 bases stayed unmatched. Germline assignment: CDR1 SNHLY and CDR2 FYNNEI. This material consisted of peripheral blood, taken in a trial of Ad26.COV2.S vaccine versus placebo. The rearrangement joins TRBV2 to TRBJ1-2; 8 positions match TRBD1. The sequence came from a person aged 18-60 years who received the Ad26.COV2.S COVID-19 vaccine or a placebo. The CDR3 region is CASSETQGVFWGYTF. The DNA of the CDR3 is TGTGCCAGCAGTGAAACACAGGGGGTGTTTTGGGGCTACACCTTC.